The clone carrying this T cell receptor (beta chain) is a singleton in its sample. Its antigen is not known. Germline-derived CDR1 and CDR2 are SGHTS and YDEGEE. CDR3 length: 16 amino acids. V was shortened by 3 bases and J by 5 bases, with 20 bases between the two germline ends. The data were taken from a study of graft-versus-host responses after intestinal transplantation. Using immunoSEQ multiplex PCR, the repertoire was profiled, and TCRdb retains in-frame clones only, with some absent. The data hold over 100,000 clones, with 85% to 95% observed a single time. The chain is built from TRBV5-8 and TRBJ2-5; D assignment may be TRBD1 or TRBD2 (7 bases each). The receptor's source is a human donor who received an intestinal transplant. This specimen consisted of unstimulated CD8+ T cells sorted from spleen or lymph node cells, obtained before intestinal transplant. In DNA, the CDR3 is TGTGCCAGCAGCTCCCTCCAGGGGGGGCGAATCGAGACCCAGTACTTC. It codes for CASSSLQGGRIETQYF.